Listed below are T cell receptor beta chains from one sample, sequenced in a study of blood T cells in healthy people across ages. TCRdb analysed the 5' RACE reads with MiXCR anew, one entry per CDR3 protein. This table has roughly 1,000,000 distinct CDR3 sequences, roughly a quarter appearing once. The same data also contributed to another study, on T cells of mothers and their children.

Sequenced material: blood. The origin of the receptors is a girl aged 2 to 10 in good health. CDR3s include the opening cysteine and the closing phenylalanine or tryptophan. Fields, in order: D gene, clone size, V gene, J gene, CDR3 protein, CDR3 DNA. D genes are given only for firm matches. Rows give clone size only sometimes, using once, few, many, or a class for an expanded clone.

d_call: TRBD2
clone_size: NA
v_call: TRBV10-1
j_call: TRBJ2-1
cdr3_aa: CASGSGLAGNNEQFF
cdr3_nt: TGCGCCAGCGGTTCGGGACTAGCGGGAAATAATGAGCAGTTCTTC

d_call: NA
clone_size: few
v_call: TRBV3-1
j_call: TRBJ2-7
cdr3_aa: CASSQARTEQYF
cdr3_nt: TGTGCCAGCAGCCAAGCGAGAACCGAGCAGTACTTC

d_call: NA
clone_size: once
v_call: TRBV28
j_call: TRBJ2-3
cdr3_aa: CASSQITSTDTQYF
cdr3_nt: TGTGCCAGCAGCCAAATTACTAGCACAGATACGCAGTATTTT

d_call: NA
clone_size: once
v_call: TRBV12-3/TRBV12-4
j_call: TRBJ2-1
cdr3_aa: CASSRPLPGREQFF
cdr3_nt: TGTGCCAGCAGCCGCCCCTTACCTGGACGTGAGCAGTTCTTC

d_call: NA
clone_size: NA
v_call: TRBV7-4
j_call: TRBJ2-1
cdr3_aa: CASSHPQENEQFF
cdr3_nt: TGTGCCAGCAGCCACCCCCAAGAGAATGAGCAGTTCTTC

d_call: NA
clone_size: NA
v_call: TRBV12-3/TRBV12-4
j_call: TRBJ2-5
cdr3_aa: CASSLVGVGQETQYF
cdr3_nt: TGTGCCAGCAGTTTGGTGGGGGTCGGCCAAGAGACCCAGTACTTC

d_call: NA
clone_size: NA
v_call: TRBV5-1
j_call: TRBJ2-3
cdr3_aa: CASSFGQGVGDTQYF
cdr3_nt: TGCGCCAGCAGCTTTGGCCAGGGTGTGGGGGATACGCAGTATTTT

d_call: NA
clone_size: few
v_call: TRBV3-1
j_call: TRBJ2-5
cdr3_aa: CASSQDQEETQYF
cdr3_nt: TGTGCCAGCAGCCAAGATCAGGAAGAGACCCAGTACTTC

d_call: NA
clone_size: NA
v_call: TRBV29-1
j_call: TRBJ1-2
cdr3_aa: CSVRNTEFYGYTF
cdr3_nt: TGCAGCGTGAGGAATACAGAGTTCTATGGCTACACCTTC

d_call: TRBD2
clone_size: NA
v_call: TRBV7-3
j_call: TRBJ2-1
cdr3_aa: CASSSSGRLGNEQFF
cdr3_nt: TGTGCCAGCAGCTCGAGCGGGAGGCTCGGGAATGAGCAGTTCTTC

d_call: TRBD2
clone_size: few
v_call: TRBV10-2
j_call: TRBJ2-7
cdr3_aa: CASSGTSGGLDEQYF
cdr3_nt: TGCGCCAGCAGTGGAACTAGCGGGGGGTTAGACGAGCAGTACTTC

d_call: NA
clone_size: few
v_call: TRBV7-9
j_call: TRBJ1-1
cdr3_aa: CASSGTPGAGGAFF
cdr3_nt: TGTGCCAGCAGCGGGACTCCTGGGGCTGGGGGAGCTTTCTTT

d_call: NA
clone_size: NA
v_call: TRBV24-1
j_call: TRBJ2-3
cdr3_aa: CATSKAQSTDTQYF
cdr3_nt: TGTGCCACCTCTAAAGCGCAGAGCACAGATACGCAGTATTTT

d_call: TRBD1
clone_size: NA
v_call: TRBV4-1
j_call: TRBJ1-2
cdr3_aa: CASSQGDSLGYTF
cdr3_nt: TGCGCCAGCAGCCAAGGGGACAGCCTTGGCTACACCTTC

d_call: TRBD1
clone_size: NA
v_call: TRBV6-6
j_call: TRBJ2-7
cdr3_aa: CASGTGGNGEQYF
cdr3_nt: TGTGCCAGCGGGACAGGGGGCAACGGCGAGCAGTACTTC

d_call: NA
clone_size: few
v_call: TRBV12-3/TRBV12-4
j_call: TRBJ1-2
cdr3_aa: CASSPLGAPYGYTF
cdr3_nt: TGTGCCAGCAGCCCCCTGGGGGCCCCCTATGGCTACACCTTC

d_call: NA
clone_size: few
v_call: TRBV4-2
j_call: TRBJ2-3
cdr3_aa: CASSQEQDRRGDTQYF
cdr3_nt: TGTGCCAGCAGCCAAGAACAGGACAGGAGGGGAGATACGCAGTATTTT

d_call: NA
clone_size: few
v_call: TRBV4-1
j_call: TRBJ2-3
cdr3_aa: CASSQVEENTDTQYF
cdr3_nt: TGCGCCAGCAGCCAAGTCGAAGAAAACACAGATACGCAGTATTTT

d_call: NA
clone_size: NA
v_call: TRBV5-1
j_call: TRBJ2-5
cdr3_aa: CASSRWGWKETQYF
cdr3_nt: TGCGCCAGCAGCCGCTGGGGGTGGAAAGAGACCCAGTACTTC

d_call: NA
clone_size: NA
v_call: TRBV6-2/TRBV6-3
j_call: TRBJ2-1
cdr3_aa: CASKDPNEQFF
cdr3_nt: TGTGCCAGCAAGGACCCGAATGAGCAGTTCTTC

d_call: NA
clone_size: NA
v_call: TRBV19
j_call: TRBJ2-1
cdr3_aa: CASSNAGGGNEQFF
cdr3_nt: TGTGCCAGTAGTAATGCAGGGGGAGGTAATGAGCAGTTCTTC

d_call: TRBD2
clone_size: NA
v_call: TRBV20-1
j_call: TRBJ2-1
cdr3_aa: CSAIRLAGVGRFSSYNEQFF
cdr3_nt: TGCAGTGCCATCCGTCTAGCGGGAGTCGGCCGCTTCAGCTCCTACAATGAGCAGTTCTTC

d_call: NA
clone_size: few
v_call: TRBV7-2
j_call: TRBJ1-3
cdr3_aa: CASSLGPTGRAGNTIYF
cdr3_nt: TGTGCCAGCAGCTTAGGACCCACGGGCAGGGCTGGAAACACCATATATTTT

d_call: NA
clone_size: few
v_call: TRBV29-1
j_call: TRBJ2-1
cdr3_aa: CSAGIFRQSEQFF
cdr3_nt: TGCAGCGCTGGAATATTTCGACAATCCGAGCAGTTCTTC

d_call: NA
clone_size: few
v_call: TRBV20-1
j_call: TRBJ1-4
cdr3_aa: CSATRAGRDEKLFF
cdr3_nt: TGCAGTGCTACAAGGGCTGGGAGGGATGAAAAACTGTTTTTT

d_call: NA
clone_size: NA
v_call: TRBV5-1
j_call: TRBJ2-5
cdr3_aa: CASSPSGDGETQYF
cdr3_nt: TGCGCCAGCAGCCCATCAGGGGATGGAGAGACCCAGTACTTC

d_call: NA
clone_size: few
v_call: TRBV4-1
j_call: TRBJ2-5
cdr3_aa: CASSQVDEGPETQYF
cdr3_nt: TGCGCCAGCAGCCAAGTGGACGAAGGACCAGAGACCCAGTACTTC

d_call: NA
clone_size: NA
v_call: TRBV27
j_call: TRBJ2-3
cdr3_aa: CASKGTTDTQYF
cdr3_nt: TGTGCCAGCAAGGGGACGACAGATACGCAGTATTTT

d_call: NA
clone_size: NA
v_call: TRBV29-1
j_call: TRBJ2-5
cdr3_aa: CSVEPPDKKTQYF
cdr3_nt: TGCAGCGTTGAACCCCCTGATAAGAAAACCCAGTACTTC

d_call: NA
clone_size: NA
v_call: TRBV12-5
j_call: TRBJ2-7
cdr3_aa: CASGQGAAYEQYF
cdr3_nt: TGTGCTAGTGGTCAAGGGGCCGCCTACGAGCAGTACTTC

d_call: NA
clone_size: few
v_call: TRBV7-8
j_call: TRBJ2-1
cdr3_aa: CASSLRFGNEQFF
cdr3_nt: TGTGCCAGCAGCTTACGATTTGGGAATGAGCAGTTCTTC

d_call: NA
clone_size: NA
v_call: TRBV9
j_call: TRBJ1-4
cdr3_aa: CASSAPSRDTNEKLFF
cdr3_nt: TGTGCCAGCAGCGCACCCTCAAGGGATACTAATGAAAAACTGTTTTTT

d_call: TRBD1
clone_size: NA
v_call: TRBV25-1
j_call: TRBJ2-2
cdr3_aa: CASRQDRGGSGELFF
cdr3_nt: TGTGCCAGCAGGCAAGACAGGGGGGGGTCCGGGGAGCTGTTTTTT

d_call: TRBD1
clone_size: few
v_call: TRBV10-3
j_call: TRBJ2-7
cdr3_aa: CAINRQGSNEQYF
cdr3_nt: TGTGCCATCAACCGACAGGGCAGCAACGAGCAGTACTTC

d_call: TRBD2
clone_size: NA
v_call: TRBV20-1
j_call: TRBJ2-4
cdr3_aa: CSAGDYKNIQYF
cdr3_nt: TGCAGTGCTGGGGACTACAAAAACATTCAGTACTTC

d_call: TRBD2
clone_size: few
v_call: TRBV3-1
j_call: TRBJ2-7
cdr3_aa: CASSQDRTAGVYEQYF
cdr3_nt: TGTGCCAGCAGCCAAGATCGAACAGCGGGAGTCTACGAGCAGTACTTC

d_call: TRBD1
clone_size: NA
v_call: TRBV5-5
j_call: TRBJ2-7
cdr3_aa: CASSGAGTGLYEQYF
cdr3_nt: TGTGCCAGCAGCGGAGCCGGGACAGGACTCTACGAGCAGTACTTC

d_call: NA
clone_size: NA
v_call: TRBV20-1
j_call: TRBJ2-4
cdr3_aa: CSATKDSLAKNIQYF
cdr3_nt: TGCAGTGCTACAAAAGACTCCCTGGCCAAAAACATTCAGTACTTC

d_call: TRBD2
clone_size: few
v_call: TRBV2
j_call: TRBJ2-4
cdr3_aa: CASSEREYLAPKNIQYF
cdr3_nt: TGTGCCAGCAGTGAGCGGGAGTACCTAGCTCCCAAAAACATTCAGTACTTC

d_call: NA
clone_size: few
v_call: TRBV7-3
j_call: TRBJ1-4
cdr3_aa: CASSSTGNVGEKLFF
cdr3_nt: TGTGCCAGCAGCTCAACAGGGAATGTCGGTGAAAAACTGTTTTTT

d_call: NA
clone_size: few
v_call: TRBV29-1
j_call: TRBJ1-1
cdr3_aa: CSALTDLNTEAFF
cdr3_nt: TGCAGCGCCCTGACAGATTTAAACACTGAAGCTTTCTTT

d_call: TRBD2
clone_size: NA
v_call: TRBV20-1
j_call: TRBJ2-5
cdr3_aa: CSALRGGFRETQYF
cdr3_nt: TGCAGTGCCCTTCGCGGGGGATTTCGAGAGACCCAGTACTTC

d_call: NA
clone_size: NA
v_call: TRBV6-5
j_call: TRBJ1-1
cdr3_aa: CASSYTSQDTEAFF
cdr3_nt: TGTGCCAGCAGTTACACGTCCCAGGATACTGAAGCTTTCTTT

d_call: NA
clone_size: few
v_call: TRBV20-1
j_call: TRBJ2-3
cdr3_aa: CSAADPSTDTQYF
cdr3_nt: TGCAGTGCTGCAGACCCCTCCACAGATACGCAGTATTTT

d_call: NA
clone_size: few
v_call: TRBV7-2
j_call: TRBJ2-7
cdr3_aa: CASSRRVEKVYEQYF
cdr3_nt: TGTGCCAGCAGCCGAAGGGTGGAGAAAGTCTACGAGCAGTACTTC

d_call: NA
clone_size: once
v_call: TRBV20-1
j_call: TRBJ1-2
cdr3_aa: CSARKSGGVGGYTF
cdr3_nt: TGCAGTGCTAGAAAGTCTGGGGGGGTCGGTGGCTACACCTTC

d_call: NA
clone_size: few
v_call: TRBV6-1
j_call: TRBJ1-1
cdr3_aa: CASKARPGGTEAFF
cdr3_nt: TGTGCCAGCAAAGCCCGGCCGGGAGGCACTGAAGCTTTCTTT

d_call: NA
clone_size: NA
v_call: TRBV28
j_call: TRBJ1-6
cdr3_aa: CASSPPGRRNSPLHF
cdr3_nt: TGTGCCAGCAGTCCGCCGGGACGGAGAAATTCACCCCTCCACTTT

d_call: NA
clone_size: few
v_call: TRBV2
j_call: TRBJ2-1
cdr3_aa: CASSGKAVGGYEQFF
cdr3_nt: TGTGCCAGCAGCGGAAAAGCTGTGGGAGGCTATGAGCAGTTCTTC

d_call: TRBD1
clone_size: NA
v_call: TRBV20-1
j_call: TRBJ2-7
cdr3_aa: CSASLGQGAEQYF
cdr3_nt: TGCAGTGCTAGTTTAGGACAGGGCGCCGAGCAGTACTTC

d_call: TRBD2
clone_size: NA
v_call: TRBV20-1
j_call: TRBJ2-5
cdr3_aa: CSAISGVQETQYF
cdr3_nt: TGCAGTGCCATCAGCGGGGTCCAAGAGACCCAGTACTTC

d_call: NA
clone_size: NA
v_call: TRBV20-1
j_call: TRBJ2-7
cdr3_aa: CSARDRSRASYEQYF
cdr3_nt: TGCAGTGCTAGAGATCGCTCCAGGGCGTCCTACGAGCAGTACTTC

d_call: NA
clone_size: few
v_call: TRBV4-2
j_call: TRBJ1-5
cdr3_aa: CASSQDGANQPQHF
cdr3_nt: TGTGCCAGCAGCCAAGATGGCGCAAATCAGCCCCAGCATTTT

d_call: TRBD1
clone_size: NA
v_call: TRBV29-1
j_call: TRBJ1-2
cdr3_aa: CSGNTGDYGYTF
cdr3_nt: TGCAGCGGTAACACAGGGGACTATGGCTACACCTTC

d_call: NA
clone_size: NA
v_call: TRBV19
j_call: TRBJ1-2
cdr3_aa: CASSDSGINLGYTF
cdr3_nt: TGTGCCAGTAGTGATTCAGGGATTAATCTTGGCTACACCTTC